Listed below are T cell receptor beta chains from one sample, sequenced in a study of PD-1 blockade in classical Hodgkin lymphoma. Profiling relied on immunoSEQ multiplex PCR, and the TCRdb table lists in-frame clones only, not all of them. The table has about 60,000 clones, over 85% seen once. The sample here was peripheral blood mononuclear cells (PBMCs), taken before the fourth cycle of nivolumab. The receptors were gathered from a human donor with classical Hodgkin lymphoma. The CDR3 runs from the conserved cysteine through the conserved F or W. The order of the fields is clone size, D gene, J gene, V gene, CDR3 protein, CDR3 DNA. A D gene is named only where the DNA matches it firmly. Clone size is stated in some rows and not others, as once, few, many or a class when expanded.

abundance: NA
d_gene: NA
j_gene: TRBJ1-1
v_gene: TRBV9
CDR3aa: CASSVAAGDTEAFF
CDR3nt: TGTGCCAGCAGCGTAGCTGCGGGGGACACTGAAGCTTTCTTT

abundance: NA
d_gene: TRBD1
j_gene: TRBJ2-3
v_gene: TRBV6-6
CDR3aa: CASSRQGLSTDTQYF
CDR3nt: TGTGCCAGCAGTCGACAGGGTCTGAGCACAGATACGCAGTATTTT

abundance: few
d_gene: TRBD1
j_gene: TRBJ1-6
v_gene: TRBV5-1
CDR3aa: CASSLTGQGYSPLHF
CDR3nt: TGCGCCAGCAGCTTGACCGGACAGGGTTATTCACCCCTCCACTTT

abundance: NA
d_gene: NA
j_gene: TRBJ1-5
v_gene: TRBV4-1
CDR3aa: CASSGAGDGRNQPQHF
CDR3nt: TGCGCCAGCAGCGGAGCAGGGGATGGTCGCAATCAGCCCCAGCATTTT

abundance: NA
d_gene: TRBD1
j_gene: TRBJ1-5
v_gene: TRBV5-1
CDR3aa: CASSLGQGQPQHF
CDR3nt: TGCGCCAGCAGCTTGGGACAGGGTCAGCCCCAGCATTTT

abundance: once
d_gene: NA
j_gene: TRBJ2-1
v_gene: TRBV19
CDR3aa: CASSLRSAYNEQFF
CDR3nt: TGTGCCAGTAGTTTGAGGAGCGCCTACAATGAGCAGTTCTTC

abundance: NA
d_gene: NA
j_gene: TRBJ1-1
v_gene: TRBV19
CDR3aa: CASSSLRGGRSRTEAFF
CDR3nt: TGTGCCAGTAGTAGCCTGCGGGGGGGAAGGTCGAGAACTGAAGCTTTCTTT

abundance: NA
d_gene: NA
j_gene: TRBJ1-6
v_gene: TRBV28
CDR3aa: CASRRLTSGSSPLHF
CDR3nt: TGTGCCAGCAGGCGATTAACGAGCGGTAGTTCACCCCTCCACTTT

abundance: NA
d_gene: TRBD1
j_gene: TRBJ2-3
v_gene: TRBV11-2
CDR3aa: CASSLAGTGVWSTDTQYF
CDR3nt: TGTGCCAGCAGCTTAGCCGGGACAGGGGTTTGGAGCACAGATACGCAGTATTTT

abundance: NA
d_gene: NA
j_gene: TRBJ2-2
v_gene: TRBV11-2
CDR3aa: CASSPQGSVGTGELFF
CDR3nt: TGTGCCAGCAGCCCCCAAGGAAGTGTAGGGACCGGGGAGCTGTTTTTT

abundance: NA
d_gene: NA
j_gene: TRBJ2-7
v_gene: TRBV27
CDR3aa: CASSATGSRFYEQYF
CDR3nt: TGTGCCAGCAGTGCCACAGGGAGTCGGTTCTACGAGCAGTACTTC

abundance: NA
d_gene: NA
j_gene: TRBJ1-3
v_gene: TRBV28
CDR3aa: CASSLSPQTRNTIYF
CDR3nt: TGTGCCAGCAGTTTATCCCCACAGACCCGAAACACCATATATTTT

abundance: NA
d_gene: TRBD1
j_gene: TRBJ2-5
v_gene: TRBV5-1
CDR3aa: CASSSGTGEETQYF
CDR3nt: TGCGCCAGCAGCTCCGGGACAGGGGAAGAGACCCAGTACTTC

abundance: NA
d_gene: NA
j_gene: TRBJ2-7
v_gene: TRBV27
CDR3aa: CASSFRTPGAGHEQYF
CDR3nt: TGTGCCAGCAGTTTTCGGACCCCCGGGGCCGGCCACGAGCAGTACTTC

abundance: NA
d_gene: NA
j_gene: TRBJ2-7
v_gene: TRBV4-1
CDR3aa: CASSQDWWQAPLDEQYF
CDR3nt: TGCGCCAGCAGCCAAGATTGGTGGCAGGCCCCTCTCGACGAGCAGTACTTC

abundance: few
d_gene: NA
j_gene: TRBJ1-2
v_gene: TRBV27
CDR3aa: CASSFIGAGGTYGYTF
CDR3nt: TGTGCCAGCAGTTTCATCGGGGCGGGGGGTACCTATGGCTACACCTTC

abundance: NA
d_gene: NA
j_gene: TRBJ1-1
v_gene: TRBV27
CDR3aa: CASSPSWYSLREAFF
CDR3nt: TGTGCCAGCAGTCCGAGTTGGTACAGCCTACGGGAAGCTTTCTTT

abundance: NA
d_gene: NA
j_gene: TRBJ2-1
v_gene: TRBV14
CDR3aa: CASSQDSGFFGWSYNEQFF
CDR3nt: TGTGCCAGCAGCCAAGATTCAGGGTTCTTCGGGTGGTCCTACAATGAGCAGTTCTTC

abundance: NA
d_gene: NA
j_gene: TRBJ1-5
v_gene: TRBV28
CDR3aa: CASRGTWGYSNQPQHF
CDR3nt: TGTGCCAGCAGGGGGACGTGGGGGTATAGCAATCAGCCCCAGCATTTT

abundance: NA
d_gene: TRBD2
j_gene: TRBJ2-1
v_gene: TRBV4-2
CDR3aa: CASSQQLAGVSGSYNEQFF
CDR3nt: TGTGCCAGCAGCCAACAACTAGCGGGGGTTTCGGGTTCCTACAATGAGCAGTTCTTC

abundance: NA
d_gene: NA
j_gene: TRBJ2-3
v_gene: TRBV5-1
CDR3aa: CASSLTDTDTQYF
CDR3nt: TGCGCCAGCAGCTTGACCGACACAGATACGCAGTATTTT

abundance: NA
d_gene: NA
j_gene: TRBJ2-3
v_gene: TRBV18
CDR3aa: CASSPSRDTQYF
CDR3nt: TGTGCCAGCTCACCCTCTAGGGATACGCAGTATTTT